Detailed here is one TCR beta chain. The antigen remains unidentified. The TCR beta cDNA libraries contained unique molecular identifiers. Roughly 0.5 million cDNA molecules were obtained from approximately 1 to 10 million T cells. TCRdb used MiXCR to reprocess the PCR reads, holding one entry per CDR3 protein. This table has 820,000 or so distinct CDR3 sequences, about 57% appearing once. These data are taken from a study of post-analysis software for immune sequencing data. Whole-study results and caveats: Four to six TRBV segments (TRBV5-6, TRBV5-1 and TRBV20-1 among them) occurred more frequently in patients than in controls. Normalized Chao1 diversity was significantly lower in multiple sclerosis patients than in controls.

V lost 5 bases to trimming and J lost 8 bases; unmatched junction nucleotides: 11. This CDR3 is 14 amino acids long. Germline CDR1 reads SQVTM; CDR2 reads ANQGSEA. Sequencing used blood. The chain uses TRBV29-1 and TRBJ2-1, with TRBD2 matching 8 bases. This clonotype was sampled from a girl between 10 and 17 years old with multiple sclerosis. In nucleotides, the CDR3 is TGCAGCGTTTACTCTCAACCCGGGGGGGATGAGCAGTTCTTC. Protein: CSVYSQPGGDEQFF.